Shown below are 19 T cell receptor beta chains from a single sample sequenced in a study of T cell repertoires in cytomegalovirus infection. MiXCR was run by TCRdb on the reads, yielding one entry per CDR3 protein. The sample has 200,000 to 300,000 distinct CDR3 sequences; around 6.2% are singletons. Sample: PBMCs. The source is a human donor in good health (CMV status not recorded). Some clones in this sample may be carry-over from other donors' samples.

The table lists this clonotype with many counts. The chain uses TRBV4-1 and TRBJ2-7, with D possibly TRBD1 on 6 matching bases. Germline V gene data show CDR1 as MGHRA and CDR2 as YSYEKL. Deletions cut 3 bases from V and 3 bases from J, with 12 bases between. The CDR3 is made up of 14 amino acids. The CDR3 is CASSQVGQFYEQYF. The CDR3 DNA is TGCGCCAGCAGCCAGGTTGGACAGTTCTACGAGCAGTACTTC.

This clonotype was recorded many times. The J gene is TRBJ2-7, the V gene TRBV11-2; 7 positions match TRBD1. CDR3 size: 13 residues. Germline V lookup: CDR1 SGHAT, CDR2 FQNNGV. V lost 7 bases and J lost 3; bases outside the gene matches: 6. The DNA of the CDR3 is TGTGCCAGCAAGGGGACAGATAACTACGAGCAGTACTTC. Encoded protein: CASKGTDNYEQYF.

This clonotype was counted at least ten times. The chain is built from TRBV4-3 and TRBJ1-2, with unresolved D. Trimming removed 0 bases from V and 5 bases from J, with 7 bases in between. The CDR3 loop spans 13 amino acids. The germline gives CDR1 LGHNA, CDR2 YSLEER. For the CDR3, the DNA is TGCGCCAGCAGCCAAGATGTCGGGTATGGCTACACCTTC. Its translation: CASSQDVGYGYTF.

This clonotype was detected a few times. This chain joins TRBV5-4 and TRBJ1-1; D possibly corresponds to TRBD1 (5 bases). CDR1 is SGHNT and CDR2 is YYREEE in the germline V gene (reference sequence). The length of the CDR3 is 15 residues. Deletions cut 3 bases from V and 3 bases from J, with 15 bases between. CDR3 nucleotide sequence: TGTGCCAGCAGCTACTACCAGGGCGGGCACACTGAAGCTTTCTTT. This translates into CASSYYQGGHTEAFF.

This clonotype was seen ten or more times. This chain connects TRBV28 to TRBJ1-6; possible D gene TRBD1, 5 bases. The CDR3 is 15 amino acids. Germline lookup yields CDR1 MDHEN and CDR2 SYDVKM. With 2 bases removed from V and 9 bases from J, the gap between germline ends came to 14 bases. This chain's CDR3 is CASSLPGRLFSPLHF. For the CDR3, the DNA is TGTGCCAGCAGTTTACCGGGGCGTTTATTTTCACCCCTCCACTTT.

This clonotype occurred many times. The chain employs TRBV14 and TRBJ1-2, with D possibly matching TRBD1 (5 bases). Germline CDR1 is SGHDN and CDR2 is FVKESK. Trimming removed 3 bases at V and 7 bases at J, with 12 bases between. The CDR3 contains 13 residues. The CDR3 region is CASSQDPQGGYTF. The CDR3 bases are TGTGCCAGCAGCCAGGATCCTCAGGGTGGCTACACCTTC.

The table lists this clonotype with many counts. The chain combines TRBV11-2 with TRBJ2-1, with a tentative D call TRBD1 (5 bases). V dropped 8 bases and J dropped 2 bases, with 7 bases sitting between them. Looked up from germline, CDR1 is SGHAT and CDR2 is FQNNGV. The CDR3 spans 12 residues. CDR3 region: CASLGPYNEQFF. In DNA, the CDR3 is TGTGCCAGCTTGGGGCCCTACAATGAGCAGTTCTTC.

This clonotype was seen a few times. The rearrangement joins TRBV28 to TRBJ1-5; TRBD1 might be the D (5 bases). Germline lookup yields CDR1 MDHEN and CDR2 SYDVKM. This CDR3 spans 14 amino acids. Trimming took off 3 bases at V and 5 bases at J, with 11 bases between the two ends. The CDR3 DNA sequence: TGTGCCAGCAGTTTGGCAGGGCTGGATCAGCCCCAGCATTTT. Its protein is CASSLAGLDQPQHF.

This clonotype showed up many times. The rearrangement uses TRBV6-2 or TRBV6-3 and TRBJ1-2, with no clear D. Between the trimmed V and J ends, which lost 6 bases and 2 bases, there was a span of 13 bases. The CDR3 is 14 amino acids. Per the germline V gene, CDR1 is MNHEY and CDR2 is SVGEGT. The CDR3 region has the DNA TGTGCCAGCAGCCGGACCGGGAGGAACTATGGCTACACCTTC. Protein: CASSRTGRNYGYTF.

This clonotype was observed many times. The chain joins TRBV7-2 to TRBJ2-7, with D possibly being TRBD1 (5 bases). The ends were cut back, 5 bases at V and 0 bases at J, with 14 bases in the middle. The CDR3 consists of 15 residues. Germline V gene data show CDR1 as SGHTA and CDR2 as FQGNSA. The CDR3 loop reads CASSLPQGSSYEQYF. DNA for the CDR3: TGTGCCAGCAGCCTCCCTCAGGGTAGCTCCTACGAGCAGTACTTC.

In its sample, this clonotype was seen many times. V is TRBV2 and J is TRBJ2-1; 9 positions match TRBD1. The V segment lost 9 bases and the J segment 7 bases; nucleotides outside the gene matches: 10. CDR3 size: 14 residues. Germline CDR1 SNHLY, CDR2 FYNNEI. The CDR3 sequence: CASALDRGSNEQFF. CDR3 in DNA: TGTGCCAGTGCCCTGGACAGGGGATCTAATGAGCAGTTCTTC.

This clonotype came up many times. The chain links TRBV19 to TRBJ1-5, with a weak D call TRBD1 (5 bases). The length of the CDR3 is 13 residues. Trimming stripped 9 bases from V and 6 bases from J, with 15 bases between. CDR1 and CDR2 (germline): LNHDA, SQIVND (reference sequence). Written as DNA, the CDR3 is TGTGCCAGCTCGGGCCCCGGGGGTCAGCCCCAGCATTTT. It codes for CASSGPGGQPQHF. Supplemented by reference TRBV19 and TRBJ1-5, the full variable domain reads DGGITQSPKYLFRKEGQNVTLSCEQNLNHDAMYWYRQDPGQGLRLIYYSQIVNDFQKGDIAEGYSVSREKKESFPLTVTSAQKNPTAFYLCASSGPGGQPQHFGDGTRLSIL.

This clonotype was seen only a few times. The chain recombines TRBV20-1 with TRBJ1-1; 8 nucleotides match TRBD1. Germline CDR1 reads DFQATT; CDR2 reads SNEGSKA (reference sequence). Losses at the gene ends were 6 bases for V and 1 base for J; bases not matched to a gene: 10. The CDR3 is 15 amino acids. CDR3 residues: CSAAPVGTGNTEAFF. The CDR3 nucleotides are TGCAGTGCCGCCCCGGTCGGGACAGGGAACACTGAAGCTTTCTTT.

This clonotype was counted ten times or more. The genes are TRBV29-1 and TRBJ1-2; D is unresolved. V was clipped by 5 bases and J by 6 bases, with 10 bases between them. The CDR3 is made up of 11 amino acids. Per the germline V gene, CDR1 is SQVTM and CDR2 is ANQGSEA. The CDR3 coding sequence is TGCAGCGTTACCCTGGACGATGGCTACACCTTC. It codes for CSVTLDDGYTF.

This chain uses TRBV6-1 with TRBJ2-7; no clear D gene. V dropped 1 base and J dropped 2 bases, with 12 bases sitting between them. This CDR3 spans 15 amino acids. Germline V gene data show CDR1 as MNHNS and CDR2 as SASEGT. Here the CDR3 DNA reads TGTGCCAGCAGTGAAGGGTATGGCACAACCTACGAGCAGTACTTC. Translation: CASSEGYGTTYEQYF.

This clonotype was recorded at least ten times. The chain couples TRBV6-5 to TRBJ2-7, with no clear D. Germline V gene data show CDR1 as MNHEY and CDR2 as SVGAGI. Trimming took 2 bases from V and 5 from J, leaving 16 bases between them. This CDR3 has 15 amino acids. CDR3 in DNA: TGTGCCAGCAGTTACAGGAAGGTTATAGGGAACGAGCAGTACTTC. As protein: CASSYRKVIGNEQYF.

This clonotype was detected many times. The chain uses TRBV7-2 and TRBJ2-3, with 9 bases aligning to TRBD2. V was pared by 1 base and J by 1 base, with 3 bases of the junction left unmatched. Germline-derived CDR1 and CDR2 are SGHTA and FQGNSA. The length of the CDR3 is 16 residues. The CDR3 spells CASSLVRGGGTDTQYF. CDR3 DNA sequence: TGTGCCAGCAGCTTAGTGCGGGGGGGCGGCACAGATACGCAGTATTTT.

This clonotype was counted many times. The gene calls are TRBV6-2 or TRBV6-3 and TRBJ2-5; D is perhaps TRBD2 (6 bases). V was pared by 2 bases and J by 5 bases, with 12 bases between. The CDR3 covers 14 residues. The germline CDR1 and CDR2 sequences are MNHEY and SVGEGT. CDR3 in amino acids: CASSYGEGGETQYF. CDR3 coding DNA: TGTGCCAGCAGTTACGGTGAGGGAGGCGAGACCCAGTACTTC.

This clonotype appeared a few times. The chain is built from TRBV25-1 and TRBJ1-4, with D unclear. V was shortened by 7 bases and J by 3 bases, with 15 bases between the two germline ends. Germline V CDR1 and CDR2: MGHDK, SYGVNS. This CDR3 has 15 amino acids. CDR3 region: CASNPAGIANEKLFF. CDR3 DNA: TGTGCCAGCAACCCCGCGGGGATAGCTAATGAAAAACTGTTTTTT.